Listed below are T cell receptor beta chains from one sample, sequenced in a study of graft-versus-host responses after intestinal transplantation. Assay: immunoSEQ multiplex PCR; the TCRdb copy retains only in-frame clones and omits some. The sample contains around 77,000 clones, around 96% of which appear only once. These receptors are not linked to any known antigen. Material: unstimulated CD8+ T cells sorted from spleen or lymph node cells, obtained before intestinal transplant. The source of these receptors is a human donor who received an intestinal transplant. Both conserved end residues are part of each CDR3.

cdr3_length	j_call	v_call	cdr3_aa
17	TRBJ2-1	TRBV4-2	CASSQHYSGEDYNEQFF
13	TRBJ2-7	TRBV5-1	CASSLVQDYEQYF
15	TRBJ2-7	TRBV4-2	CASSQVGGGLYEQYF
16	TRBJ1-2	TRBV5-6	CASSSLGQSVRYGYTF
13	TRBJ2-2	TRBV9	CASSVADYGELFF
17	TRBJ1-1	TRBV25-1	CASSESWGQGRYTEAFF
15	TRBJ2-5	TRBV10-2	CASSRRGVWTETQYF
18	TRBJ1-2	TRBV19	CASSIVGGIQGAGYGYTF
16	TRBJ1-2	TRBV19	CASSIRSRDLNYGYTF
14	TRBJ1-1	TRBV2	CASIGTQGNTEAFF
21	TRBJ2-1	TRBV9	CASSVGARPGGWNCGYNEQFF
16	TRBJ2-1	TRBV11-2	CASSFSDWNSYNEQFF
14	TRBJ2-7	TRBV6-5	CASSYFPGNDEQYF
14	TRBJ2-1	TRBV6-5	CASAWTPDYNEQFF
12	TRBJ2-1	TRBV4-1	CASSQAPDEQFF
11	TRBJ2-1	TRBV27	CASSLNNEQFF
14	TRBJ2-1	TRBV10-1	CASSESEGLNEQFF
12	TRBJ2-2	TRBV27	CASSRTFGELFF
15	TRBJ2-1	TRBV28	CASSFEAEAYNEQFF
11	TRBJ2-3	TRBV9	CASSEADTQYF
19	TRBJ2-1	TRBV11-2	CASSLDHWDPPGGYNEQFF
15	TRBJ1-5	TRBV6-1	CASSLGQGIGQPQHF
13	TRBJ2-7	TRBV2	CASTLRASYEQYF
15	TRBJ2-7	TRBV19	CASSIQGTLGYEQYF
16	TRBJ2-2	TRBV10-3	CAISESTEPNTGELFF
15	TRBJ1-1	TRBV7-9	CASSSDRITETEAFF
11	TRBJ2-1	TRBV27	CASSFLNEQFF
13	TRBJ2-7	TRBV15	CATSSGRGYEQYF
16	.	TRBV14	CASSQGARHPPYEQYF
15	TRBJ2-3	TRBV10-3	CAISLGQESTDTQYF
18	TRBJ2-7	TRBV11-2	CASSLVFRVAGLSYEQYF
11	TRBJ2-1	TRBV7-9	CASRPSSEQFF
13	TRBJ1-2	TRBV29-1	CSVAGGEEFGYTF
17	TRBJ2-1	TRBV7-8	CASSLGLAGGYYNEQFF
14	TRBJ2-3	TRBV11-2	CASSLETQGDTQYF
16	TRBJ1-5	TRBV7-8	CASSSSPGTSNQPQHF
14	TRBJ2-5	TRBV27	CASSFLMAQETQYF
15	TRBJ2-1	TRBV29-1	CSVDEVEGHYNEQFF
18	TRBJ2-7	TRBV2	CASESLGQGAESSYEQYF
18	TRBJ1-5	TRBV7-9	CASSNLIGEGQGNQPQHF
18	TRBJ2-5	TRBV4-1	CASSQSPNSGTPRETQYF
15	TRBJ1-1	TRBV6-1	CASSEWEQSNTEAFF
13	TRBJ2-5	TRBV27	CASSLWFQETQYF
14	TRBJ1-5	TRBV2	CASREQGGSQPQHF
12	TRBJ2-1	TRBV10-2	CASSRADNEQFF
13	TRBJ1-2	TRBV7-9	CASSFGGPYGYTF
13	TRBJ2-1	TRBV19	CASRHDSYNEQFF
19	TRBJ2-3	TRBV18	CASSPRLGQGPLNQDTQYF
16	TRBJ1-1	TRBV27	CASTIRPGAANTEAFF
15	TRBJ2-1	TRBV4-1	CASSLLLRSTNEQFF
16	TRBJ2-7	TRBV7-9	CASSSYSGRATYEQYF